This TCR beta chain was captured by sequencing in a study of blood T cell repertoires in COVID-19. The V gene lost 3 bases and the J gene lost 0 bases, with 6 bases spanning the gap. The CDR3 consists of 15 residues. Looked up from germline, CDR1 is LGHDT and CDR2 is YNNKEL (reference sequence). Sequencing was performed with immunoSEQ multiplex PCR; in TCRdb, only in-frame clones are kept and a portion is missing. The repertoire consists of about 200,000 clones, with approximately 91% occurring once and the leading ten covering 0.72%. This TCR was recovered from a man aged 35 to 55 with acute or convalescent COVID-19. V gene TRBV3-1 (or the pseudogene TRBV3-2) combines with J gene TRBJ1-6; no firm D call. What was sequenced was peripheral blood. The CDR3 DNA sequence: TGTGCCAGCAGCCAGTCGAGCTCCTATAATTCACCCCTCCACTTT. Amino acid sequence: CASSQSSSYNSPLHF.